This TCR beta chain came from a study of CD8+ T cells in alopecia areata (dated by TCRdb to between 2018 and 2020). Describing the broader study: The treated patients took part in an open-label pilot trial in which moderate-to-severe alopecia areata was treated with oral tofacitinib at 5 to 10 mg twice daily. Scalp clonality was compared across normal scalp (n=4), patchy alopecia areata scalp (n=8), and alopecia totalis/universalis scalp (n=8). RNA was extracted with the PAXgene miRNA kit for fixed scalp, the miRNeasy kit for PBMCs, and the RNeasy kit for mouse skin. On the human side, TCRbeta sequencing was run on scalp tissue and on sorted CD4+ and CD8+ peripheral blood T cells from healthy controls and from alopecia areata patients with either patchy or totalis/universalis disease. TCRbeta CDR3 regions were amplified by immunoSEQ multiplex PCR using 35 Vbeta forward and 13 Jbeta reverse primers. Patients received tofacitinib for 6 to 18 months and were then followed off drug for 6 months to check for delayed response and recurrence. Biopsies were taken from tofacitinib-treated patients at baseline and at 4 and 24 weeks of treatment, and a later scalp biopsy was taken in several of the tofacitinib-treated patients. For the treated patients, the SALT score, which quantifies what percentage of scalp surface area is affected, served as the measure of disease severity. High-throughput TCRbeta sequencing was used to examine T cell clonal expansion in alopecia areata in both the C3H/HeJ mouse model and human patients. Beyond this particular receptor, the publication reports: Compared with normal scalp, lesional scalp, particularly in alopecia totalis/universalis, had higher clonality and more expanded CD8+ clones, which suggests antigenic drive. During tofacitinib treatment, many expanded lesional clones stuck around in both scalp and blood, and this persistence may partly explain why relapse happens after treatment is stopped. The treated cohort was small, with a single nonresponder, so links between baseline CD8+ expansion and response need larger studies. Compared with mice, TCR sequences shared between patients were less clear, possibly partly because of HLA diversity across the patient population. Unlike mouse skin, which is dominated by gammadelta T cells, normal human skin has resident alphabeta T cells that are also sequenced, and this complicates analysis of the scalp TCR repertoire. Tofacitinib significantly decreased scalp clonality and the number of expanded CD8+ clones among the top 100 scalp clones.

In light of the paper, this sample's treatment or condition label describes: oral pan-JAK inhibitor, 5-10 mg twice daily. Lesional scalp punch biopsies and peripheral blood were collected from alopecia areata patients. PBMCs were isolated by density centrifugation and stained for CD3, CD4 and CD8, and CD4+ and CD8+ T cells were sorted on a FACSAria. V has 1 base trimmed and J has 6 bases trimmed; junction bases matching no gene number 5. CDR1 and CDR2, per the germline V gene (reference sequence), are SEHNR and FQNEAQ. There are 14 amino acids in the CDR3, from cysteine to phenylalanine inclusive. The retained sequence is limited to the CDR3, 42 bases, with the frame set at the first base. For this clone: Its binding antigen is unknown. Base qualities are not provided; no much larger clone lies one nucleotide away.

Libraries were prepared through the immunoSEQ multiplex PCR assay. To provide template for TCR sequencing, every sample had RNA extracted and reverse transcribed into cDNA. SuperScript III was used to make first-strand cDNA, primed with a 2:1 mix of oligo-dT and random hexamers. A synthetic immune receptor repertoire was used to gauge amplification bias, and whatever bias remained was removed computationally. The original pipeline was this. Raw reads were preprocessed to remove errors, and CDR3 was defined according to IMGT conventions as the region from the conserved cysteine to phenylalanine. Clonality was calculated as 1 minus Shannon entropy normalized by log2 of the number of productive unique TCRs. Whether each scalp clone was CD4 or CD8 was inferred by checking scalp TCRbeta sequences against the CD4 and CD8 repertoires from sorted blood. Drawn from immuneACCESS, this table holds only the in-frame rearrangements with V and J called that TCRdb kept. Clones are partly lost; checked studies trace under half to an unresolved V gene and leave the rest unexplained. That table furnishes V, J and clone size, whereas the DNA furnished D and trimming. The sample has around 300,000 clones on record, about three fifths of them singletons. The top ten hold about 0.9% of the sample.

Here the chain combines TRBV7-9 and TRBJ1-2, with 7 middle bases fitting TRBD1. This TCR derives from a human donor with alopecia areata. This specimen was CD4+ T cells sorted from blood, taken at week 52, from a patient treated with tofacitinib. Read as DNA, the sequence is TGTGCCAGCAGCTTAGTACAGGGGCTGGATGGCTACACCTTC. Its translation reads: CASSLVQGLDGYTF.